These 29 T cell receptor beta chains came from one sample sequenced in a study of T-cell reconstitution after alpha-beta-depleted transplantation in children. TCRbeta library construction was performed incorporating unique molecular identifiers. In TCRdb, the PCR reads were re-called with MiXCR into one record per CDR3 protein. Of 700,000 to 950,000 distinct CDR3 sequences in the sample, around 17% were seen once. This material consisted of PBMCs, mostly from graft donor cells, taken 360 days after TCRalphabeta/CD19-depleted stem cell transplant. The receptors originated from a male patient under 18 who had a stem cell transplant for acute lymphoblastic leukemia, so the T cells may come from the graft donor.

The V call is TRBV28, the J call TRBJ1-2, with 7 bases identical to TRBD1. J lost 5 bases, V lost 6 bases, and 6 bases had no gene match. The CDR3 is 13 amino acids. CDR1 and CDR2 from the germline V gene are MDHEN and SYDVKM. The CDR3 DNA reads TGTGCCAGCAGGGGGACAGCCTATTATGGCTACACCTTC. It is translated as CASRGTAYYGYTF.

The V call is TRBV5-1, the J call TRBJ2-3; D possibly corresponds to TRBD1 (6 bases). From germline, CDR1 is SGHRS and CDR2 YFSETQ. The CDR3 totals 14 residues. V lost 2 bases and J lost 5, with 12 bases in between. Here the CDR3 DNA reads TGCGCCAGCAGCTTTCCAGGGGAAGGAGATACGCAGTATTTT. It is translated as CASSFPGEGDTQYF.

This sequence joins TRBV29-1 and TRBJ2-1; 12 bases match TRBD2. The CDR3 is 15 amino acids. V shed 1 base, J shed 9 bases, and the junction held 7 bases outside the gene matches. From germline, CDR1 is SQVTM and CDR2 ANQGSEA. The CDR3 region is CSVEGLAGVLGEQFF. CDR3 in DNA: TGCAGCGTTGAAGGACTAGCGGGAGTTTTAGGTGAGCAGTTCTTC.

This clonotype showed up many times. The V gene is TRBV29-1, the J gene TRBJ1-1; the D gene is possibly TRBD1 (6 bases). The germline V gene has CDR1 SQVTM and CDR2 ANQGSEA. Trimming took 3 bases from V and 1 from J, leaving 18 bases between them. The CDR3 loop spans 16 amino acids. The CDR3 reads CSVDAGLGGGNTEAFF. CDR3 DNA sequence: TGCAGCGTTGATGCGGGCCTAGGGGGGGGGAACACTGAAGCTTTCTTT.

This clonotype was counted only a few times. The chain joins TRBV9 to TRBJ2-2; the D is unclear. The V end lost 5 bases, the J end lost 4 bases, and 18 bases lay between the germline ends. This CDR3 has 16 amino acids. Germline CDR1 and CDR2: SGDLS and YYNGEE. CDR3 DNA: TGTGCCAGCAGTTACTCCCTGACCCGCGGCACCGGGGAGCTGTTTTTT. Translating gives CASSYSLTRGTGELFF.

This clonotype was counted many times. The V gene is TRBV11-1, the J gene TRBJ2-1, with 15 bases fitting TRBD2. CDR1 and CDR2 from the germline V gene are SGHAT and FQDESV (reference sequence). This CDR3 has 18 amino acids. The junction had 6 bases not matched to a gene; V was cut back by 0 bases and J by 6 bases. The CDR3 DNA sequence: TGTGCCAGCAGCTTAGCGAGGGGGACTAGCGGGAGGTTCAATGAGCAGTTCTTC. Its protein product is CASSLARGTSGRFNEQFF.

This clonotype came up a few times. This rearrangement joins TRBV5-1 to TRBJ2-7; D is undetermined. Germline V gene lookup returns CDR1 SGHRS and CDR2 YFSETQ. The CDR3 loop spans 14 amino acids. The germline V and J ends were trimmed by 6 bases and 5 bases, with 18 bases remaining between them. The CDR3 here is CASTSRTQENEQYF. The DNA of the CDR3 is TGCGCCAGCACAAGCAGGACCCAGGAAAACGAGCAGTACTTC.

The chain combines TRBV27 with TRBJ1-5; D remains unclear. Per the germline V gene, CDR1 is MNHEY and CDR2 is SMNVEV (reference sequence). V lost 0 bases and J 4 bases, leaving 13 bases between the germline ends. CDR3 length equals 16 residues. CDR3 sequence reads: CASSLSSEGANQPQHF. The CDR3 DNA is TGTGCCAGCAGTTTATCGTCCGAGGGCGCAAATCAGCCCCAGCATTTT.

This clonotype has a handful of counts. DNA of the CDR3: TGTGCCAGCAGCGCCGGGACAGCATTCTACGAGCAGTACTTC. It is translated as CASSAGTAFYEQYF. This chain connects TRBV2 to TRBJ2-7, with TRBD1 matching over 7 bases. The CDR3 covers 14 residues. CDR1 and CDR2 (germline): SNHLY, FYNNEI. V was pared by 6 bases and J by 3 bases, with 8 bases of the junction left unmatched.

This clonotype appeared many times. This rearrangement joins TRBV4-2 to TRBJ2-4; tentatively, D is TRBD1 (6 bases). The CDR3 totals 16 residues. Germline CDR1 is LGHNA and CDR2 is YNFKEQ. Trimming pared 4 bases from V and 4 bases from J, leaving 17 bases between. The CDR3 sequence: CASSLVNRDTKNIQYF. The CDR3 DNA is TGTGCCAGCAGCCTCGTTAACCGGGACACAAAAAACATTCAGTACTTC.

This clonotype was recorded a few times. V usage is TRBV20-1 and J usage is TRBJ2-2; 9 nucleotides agree with TRBD1. The CDR3 consists of 15 residues. V trimming: 3 bases; J trimming: 1 base; junction bases outside the gene matches: 3. The germline CDR1 and CDR2 sequences are DFQATT and SNEGSKA (reference sequence). CDR3 region: CSARGTGMNTGELFF. Here the CDR3 DNA reads TGCAGTGCTAGGGGGACAGGGATGAACACCGGGGAGCTGTTTTTT.

This clonotype was counted only a few times. The chain joins TRBV29-1 to TRBJ2-2; D uncertain. The germline V and J ends were trimmed by 5 bases and 5 bases, with 15 bases remaining between them. The CDR3 totals 14 residues. CDR1 and CDR2 (germline): SQVTM, ANQGSEA. CDR3 protein: CSVLLTPRTGELFF. The CDR3 nucleotides are TGCAGCGTTCTCCTGACCCCAAGAACCGGGGAGCTGTTTTTT.

The V call is TRBV5-1, the J call TRBJ2-2; D remains unclear. CDR3 length: 16 residues. Germline-derived CDR1 and CDR2 are SGHRS and YFSETQ. With 3 bases removed from V and 0 bases from J, the gap between germline ends came to 12 bases. CDR3 in DNA: TGCGCCAGCAGCTCCCGAGGAGACCCGAACACCGGGGAGCTGTTTTTT. Protein product: CASSSRGDPNTGELFF.

The J gene is TRBJ2-7, the V gene TRBV6-2 or TRBV6-3; TRBD2 matches 10 bases. CDR1 and CDR2 (germline): MNHEY, SVGEGT. Trimming removed 0 bases from V and 3 bases from J; junction bases left unmatched: 5. The CDR3 is 16 amino acids. As DNA, the CDR3 is TGTGCCAGCAGTTACTCGAAACTAGCGGGGAGCTACGAGCAGTACTTC. It specifies CASSYSKLAGSYEQYF.

The chain couples TRBV15 to TRBJ2-7, with 7 bases identical to TRBD2. Germline V gene sequence: CDR1 LNHNV, CDR2 YYDKDF (reference sequence). The CDR3 contains 12 residues. The V and J ends lost 8 bases and 0 bases, in that order; junction bases with no gene match: 1. CDR3: CATRDYSYEQYF. The CDR3 DNA is TGTGCCACCCGGGACTACTCCTACGAGCAGTACTTC.

This clonotype was found many times. V is TRBV5-1 and J is TRBJ2-5; 8 bases agree with TRBD1. The CDR3 loop spans 15 amino acids. The V and J ends lost 4 bases and 4 bases, in that order; junction bases with no gene match: 9. The germline gives CDR1 SGHRS, CDR2 YFSETQ. CDR3 nucleotides: TGCGCCAGCAGCCATTGGACAGGGATTTCAGAGACCCAGTACTTC. Translated, it gives CASSHWTGISETQYF. The full variable domain, completed using reference TRBV5-1 and TRBJ2-5, is KAGVTQTPRYLIKTRGQQVTLSCSPISGHRSVSWYQQTPGQGLQFLFEYFSETQRNKGNFPGRFSGRQFSNSRSEMNVSTLELGDSALYLCASSHWTGISETQYFGPGTRLLVL.

This chain joins TRBV27 and TRBJ2-4; no clear D gene. Between the trimmed V and J ends, which lost 8 bases and 3 bases, there was a span of 17 bases. CDR3 length equals 15 residues. Germline CDR1 reads MNHEY; CDR2 reads SMNVEV (reference sequence). This CDR3 reads CASWWRELGKNIQYF. CDR3 nucleotides: TGTGCCAGCTGGTGGCGAGAGCTGGGCAAAAACATTCAGTACTTC.

V is TRBV7-9 and J is TRBJ1-6, with D unresolved. Trimming stripped 1 base from V and 9 bases from J, with 4 bases between. This CDR3 contains 12 residues. Germline CDR1 SEHNR, CDR2 FQNEAQ (reference sequence). For the CDR3, the DNA is TGTGCCAGCAGCTTAGAGCGTTCACCCCTCCACTTT. Translated: CASSLERSPLHF.

This clonotype was recorded a few times. J is TRBJ2-5 and V is TRBV9; D gene uncertain. Germline V lookup: CDR1 SGDLS, CDR2 YYNGEE. The CDR3 length is 13 residues. V lost 0 bases, J lost 5 bases, and 8 bases lay in between. The CDR3 here is CASSVVVWETQYF. CDR3 sequence (DNA): TGTGCCAGCAGCGTAGTGGTGTGGGAGACCCAGTACTTC.

This clonotype was observed a few times. The gene calls are TRBV10-1 and TRBJ2-7; D is ambiguous. The CDR3 loop spans 9 amino acids. The germline gives CDR1 WNHNN, CDR2 SYGVQD (reference sequence). Trimming took off 7 bases at V and 6 bases at J, with 4 bases between the two ends. CDR3: CASISEQYF. In nucleotides, the CDR3 is TGCGCCAGCATCAGCGAGCAGTACTTC.

This chain joins TRBV7-6 and TRBJ2-5; D may be TRBD1 or TRBD2 (6 bases each). Germline CDR1 is SGHVS and CDR2 is FNYEAQ. The CDR3 extends over 17 amino acids. Trimming left V 1 base short and J 4 bases short, with 19 bases between. The CDR3 loop reads CASSLEAGVGGPETQYF. In DNA, the CDR3 is TGTGCCAGCAGCTTAGAAGCTGGAGTCGGGGGCCCAGAGACCCAGTACTTC.

The J gene is TRBJ1-2, the V gene TRBV5-1; 8 nucleotides align to TRBD1. The CDR3 sequence is 14 residues long. Germline trimming cut 5 bases from V and 7 bases from J; bases unmatched to any gene: 10. The germline V gene has CDR1 SGHRS and CDR2 YFSETQ. The CDR3 region has the DNA TGCGCCAGCAGTGGGACAGGAAGGTCCGCTGGCTACACCTTC. Translated, it gives CASSGTGRSAGYTF. The full variable domain, its missing parts supplied by reference TRBV5-1 and TRBJ1-2, is KAGVTQTPRYLIKTRGQQVTLSCSPISGHRSVSWYQQTPGQGLQFLFEYFSETQRNKGNFPGRFSGRQFSNSRSEMNVSTLELGDSALYLCASSGTGRSAGYTFGSGTRLTVV.

The chain recombines TRBV6-5 with TRBJ1-3, with D perhaps matching TRBD1 (6 bases). Germline CDR1 and CDR2: MNHEY and SVGAGI. This CDR3 has 16 amino acids. Trimming left V 4 bases short and J 2 bases short, with 15 bases between. The CDR3 sequence: CASSSGGGVTGNTIYF. Here the CDR3 DNA reads TGTGCCAGCAGTTCAGGAGGGGGTGTAACTGGAAACACCATATATTTT.

A few counts support this clonotype. The chain employs TRBV7-9 and TRBJ2-1; TRBD2 matches 8 bases. CDR1 and CDR2 from the germline V gene are SEHNR and FQNEAQ (reference sequence). V trimming: 2 bases; J trimming: 7 bases; junction bases outside the gene matches: 19. The CDR3 extends over 19 amino acids. CDR3 in amino acids: CASSLPRSERERQANEQFF. CDR3 coding DNA: TGTGCCAGCAGCTTACCCCGTTCGGAGCGGGAGAGGCAGGCGAATGAGCAGTTCTTC.

This chain links TRBV13 with TRBJ2-3; 8 nucleotides align to TRBD2. CDR1 PRHDT and CDR2 FYEKMQ come from the germline V gene (reference sequence). The length of the CDR3 is 16 residues. The V segment lost 3 bases and the J segment 2 bases; nucleotides outside the gene matches: 7. The CDR3 coding sequence is TGTGCCAGCAGCTTTCGGTTAGCGGGACACACAGATACGCAGTATTTT. Protein: CASSFRLAGHTDTQYF.

The chain has TRBV12-3 or TRBV12-4 and TRBJ2-7, with D perhaps matching TRBD2 (6 bases). The CDR3 consists of 15 residues. Deletions cut 7 bases from V and 0 bases from J, with 16 bases between. CDR3 in amino acids: CASTLNRDSSYEQYF. CDR3 DNA: TGTGCCAGCACCCTGAACCGGGACTCCTCCTACGAGCAGTACTTC.

V usage is TRBV2 and J usage is TRBJ2-1, with no clear D. V lost 3 bases and J lost 6, with 12 bases in between. Germline V gene lookup returns CDR1 SNHLY and CDR2 FYNNEI. The CDR3 is 14 residues long. The CDR3: CASSDSHVSNEQFF. The DNA of the CDR3 is TGTGCCAGCAGTGACTCACACGTATCCAATGAGCAGTTCTTC.

This chain links TRBV7-9 with TRBJ2-7; perhaps TRBD1 as D (6 bases). V was trimmed by 5 bases and J by 0 bases, leaving 11 bases between them. The CDR3 covers 14 residues. Germline V lookup: CDR1 SEHNR, CDR2 FQNEAQ (reference sequence). CDR3 protein: CASSQGPDSYEQYF. DNA for the CDR3: TGTGCCAGCAGCCAGGGGCCGGACTCCTACGAGCAGTACTTC.

The chain's CDR3 is CATSAPGTGRNEQFF. The CDR3 DNA reads TGTGCCACCAGTGCCCCAGGGACAGGGCGGAATGAGCAGTTCTTC. The V and J genes are TRBV24-1 and TRBJ2-1; TRBD1 aligns across 9 bases. Germline loops: CDR1 KGHDR, CDR2 SFDVKD. The V gene end was trimmed by 5 bases and the J gene end by 7 bases; junction bases not matched to a gene: 8. The CDR3 sequence is 15 residues long.